The following is a T cell receptor beta chain sequence with its context. Its antigen is undetermined. There are 15 residues in the CDR3. V was cut by 4 bases and J by 8 bases, with 18 bases left in between. The V gene's germline CDR1 is LGHNA and CDR2 YSLEER. This record comes from a study of T cell responses to AZD1222 COVID-19 vaccine. Study-level points and caveats: The number of AZD1222 recipients seropositive at baseline was only five to seven. Targeting of unmutated variant regions was reportedly seen in nearly half of spike-specific TCRs. White British people made up most donors, females outnumbered males, and clonal diversity was possibly underestimated.

TCRdb's table, derived via immunoSEQ multiplex PCR, lists solely in-frame clones and lacks some. The sample consists of 75,000 to 100,000 clones, roughly nine tenths of them appearing once. The rearrangement joins TRBV4-3 to TRBJ2-1, with D perhaps matching TRBD2 (7 bases). The sequence was obtained from an adult in good health. The source was peripheral blood, collected on day 0 of AZD1222 vaccination. CDR3 DNA sequence: TGCGCCAGCAGCCCATCCAGGTGGGGGGGCCATGAGCAGTTCTTC. Amino acids: CASSPSRWGGHEQFF.